The 21 T cell receptor beta chains reported below all come from one sample, sequenced in a study of Ad26.COV2.S vaccination and SARS-CoV-2 variants. Clones were sequenced by immunoSEQ multiplex PCR, and TCRdb holds only the in-frame ones, with some missing. The sample carries roughly 450,000 clones, 80% to 95% recorded once. Treatment in this sample: roughly 19 received Ad26.COV2.S at low or high dose, single or two shots; about 5 received placebo; per-sample allocation not given. Each sample was drawn 63 days after the first injection (of vaccine or placebo). The source material was peripheral blood, sampled in a trial of Ad26.COV2.S vaccine versus placebo. These receptors all come from a person between 18 and 65 years old who received the Ad26.COV2.S COVID-19 vaccine or a placebo.

This chain uses TRBV7-9 with TRBJ2-7; tentatively, D is TRBD1 (5 bases). Trimming removed 2 bases from V and 2 bases from J, with 10 bases in between. Germline assignment: CDR1 SEHNR and CDR2 FQNEAQ (reference sequence). This CDR3 is 14 amino acids long. The DNA for the CDR3 is TGTGCCAGCAGCTTAACCGACAGCACCTACGAGCAGTACTTC. It yields the protein CASSLTDSTYEQYF.

The chain combines TRBV29-1 with TRBJ1-3; D is unclear. From germline, CDR1 is SQVTM and CDR2 ANQGSEA. The V end lost 6 bases, the J end lost 3 bases, and 12 bases lay between the germline ends. This CDR3 region has 13 residues. CDR3 region: CSVGRAHGNTIYF. CDR3 DNA: TGCAGCGTCGGACGGGCCCATGGAAACACCATATATTTT.

This chain's CDR3 is CASSIFPARGNTGELFF. CDR3 DNA: TGTGCCAGTAGTATCTTCCCGGCCAGGGGGAACACCGGGGAGCTGTTTTTT. This chain joins TRBV19 and TRBJ2-2, with D perhaps TRBD1 (6 bases). The CDR3 has 17 residues. Germline V gene data show CDR1 as LNHDA and CDR2 as SQIVND (reference sequence). The V gene lost 3 bases and the J gene lost 1 base, with 15 bases spanning the gap.

The chain couples TRBV10-3 to TRBJ2-7; D unresolved. Germline CDR1 and CDR2: ENHRY and SYGVKD. The CDR3 runs to 17 residues. Trimming pared 4 bases from V and 0 bases from J, leaving 19 bases between. The chain's CDR3 is CAISALAPVQSSYEQYF. CDR3 bases: TGTGCCATCAGTGCCCTCGCCCCGGTCCAAAGCTCCTACGAGCAGTACTTC.

V and J are TRBV7-2 and TRBJ2-2; 7 bases match TRBD2. J gave up 5 bases and V 1 base, and 7 bases lay outside the gene matches. The CDR3 spans 16 residues. Germline V CDR1 and CDR2: SGHTA, FQGNSA. The CDR3 DNA reads TGTGCCAGCAGCTTAGGCAAAGCGGGATGGACCGGGGAGCTGTTTTTT. Residues: CASSLGKAGWTGELFF.

Notes on this clone: Other DNA sequences in the same sample also yield this CDR3. The chain couples TRBV7-9 to TRBJ2-7; unclear D gene. CDR3 length equals 12 residues. The germline V and J ends were trimmed by 3 bases and 4 bases, with 7 bases remaining between them. The V gene's germline CDR1 is SEHNR and CDR2 FQNEAQ (reference sequence). This chain's CDR3 is CASSLVGYEQYF. The CDR3 coding sequence is TGTGCCAGCAGCTTGGTGGGGTACGAGCAGTACTTC.

J is TRBJ2-1 and V is TRBV10-1; 7 bases align to TRBD2. The CDR3 consists of 14 residues. The V segment lost 5 bases and the J segment 7 bases; nucleotides outside the gene matches: 8. Germline V CDR1 and CDR2: WNHNN, SYGVQD (reference sequence). In DNA, the CDR3 is TGCGCCAGCAGTAAGAGTCTAGCGGCTAATGAGCAGTTCTTC. This sequence encodes CASSKSLAANEQFF.

The chain links TRBV3-1 (or the pseudogene TRBV3-2) to TRBJ2-7; 13 bases are shared with TRBD2. This CDR3 contains 17 residues. Trimming removed 1 base from V and 8 bases from J; junction bases left unmatched: 11. From germline, CDR1 is LGHDT and CDR2 YNNKEL (reference sequence). CDR3 nucleotides: TGTGCCAGCAGCCAAGGCCATACTCCACTAGCGGGAGGGCAGCAGTACTTC. Protein sequence: CASSQGHTPLAGGQQYF.

The CDR3 protein is CASTTPGEGYTF. The CDR3 bases are TGTGCCAGTACCACCCCCGGGGAAGGCTACACCTTC. The chain carries TRBV19 and TRBJ1-2; no definite D call. The CDR3 sequence is 12 residues long. CDR1 and CDR2 (germline): LNHDA, SQIVND (reference sequence). The V end was cut by 7 bases, the J end by 8 bases, with 14 bases between.

As for this clone: The sample has other DNA sequences that encode this CDR3 too. The chain joins TRBV30 to TRBJ2-3; 9 bases are a match to TRBD2. The V gene end was trimmed by 3 bases and the J gene end by 2 bases; junction bases not matched to a gene: 3. Germline loops: CDR1 GTSNPN, CDR2 SVGIG (reference sequence). This CDR3 spans 14 amino acids. The CDR3, as DNA: TGTGCCTGGAGGCTAGCGGGGTCCACAGATACGCAGTATTTT. This codes for CAWRLAGSTDTQYF.

The V and J genes are TRBV5-8 and TRBJ2-5; 9 nucleotides line up with TRBD1. The CDR3 is made up of 17 amino acids. The germline gives CDR1 SGHTS, CDR2 YDEGEE. V shed 0 bases and J 4 bases; nucleotides not matched to a gene: 10. The CDR3 sequence: CASSLGDGTGTRETQYF. The CDR3 DNA follows: TGTGCCAGCAGCTTGGGGGACGGGACAGGGACAAGAGAGACCCAGTACTTC.

Concerning this clone: The sample contains more than one DNA sequence encoding this CDR3. This sequence joins TRBV7-9 and TRBJ2-1; D gene uncertain. V was cut by 2 bases and J by 5 bases, with 7 bases left in between. CDR1 and CDR2 (germline): SEHNR, FQNEAQ (reference sequence). The CDR3 length is 13 residues. The CDR3 DNA reads TGTGCCAGCAGCTTACTTCTAGACAATGAGCAGTTCTTC. As protein: CASSLLLDNEQFF.

J is TRBJ2-5 and V is TRBV11-2; 8 bases are shared with TRBD2. V lost 4 bases, J lost 10 bases, and 8 bases stayed unmatched. CDR1 is SGHAT and CDR2 is FQNNGV in the germline V gene. The CDR3 is 13 amino acids. The CDR3 here is CASSYLISGIQYF. Written as DNA, the CDR3 is TGTGCCAGCAGCTACCTAATTAGCGGGATCCAGTACTTC.

This clone is a singleton in its sample. CDR3 sequence reads: CASMSIQGSRRMNTEAFF. In DNA, the CDR3 is TGTGCCAGCATGAGTATCCAGGGAAGTAGGCGAATGAACACTGAAGCTTTCTTT. This rearrangement joins TRBV7-6 to TRBJ1-1; weak D call: TRBD1 (5 bases). Per the germline V gene, CDR1 is SGHVS and CDR2 is FNYEAQ. V lost 7 bases and J lost 0, with 24 bases in between. The length of the CDR3 is 18 residues.

V is TRBV25-1 and J is TRBJ1-2; a possible D gene is TRBD1 (5 bases). Per the germline V gene, CDR1 is MGHDK and CDR2 is SYGVNS. V dropped 1 base and J dropped 0 bases, with 18 bases sitting between them. There are 18 residues in the CDR3. The CDR3 region has the DNA TGTGCCAGCAGTGAATGGGAGGGGCACACTCCCCCTAACTATGGCTACACCTTC. Its translation: CASSEWEGHTPPNYGYTF.

The genes are TRBV4-3 and TRBJ2-2; weak D call: TRBD2 (6 bases). The CDR3 is 16 amino acids. Germline lookup yields CDR1 LGHNA and CDR2 YSLEER. V was cut by 4 bases and J by 6 bases, with 18 bases left in between. This CDR3 is CASSPTGGSWPGELFF. CDR3 sequence (DNA): TGCGCCAGCAGCCCCACTGGAGGGAGTTGGCCCGGGGAGCTGTTTTTT.

The chain carries TRBV6-5 and TRBJ2-2; no reliable D call. CDR3 size: 13 residues. From germline, CDR1 is MNHEY and CDR2 SVGAGI. Deletions cut 7 bases from V and 2 bases from J, with 8 bases between. CDR3 region: CASMAENTGELFF. The CDR3 nucleotides read TGTGCCAGCATGGCGGAAAACACCGGGGAGCTGTTTTTT.

The chain links TRBV20-1 to TRBJ1-5; 7 bases map to TRBD1. CDR3 length: 16 amino acids. Germline values: CDR1 DFQATT, CDR2 SNEGSKA (reference sequence). V lost 3 bases to trimming and J lost 4 bases; unmatched junction nucleotides: 12. CDR3 in amino acids: CSASLGGGQMNQPQHF. In DNA, the CDR3 is TGCAGTGCTAGTCTTGGTGGGGGACAGATGAATCAGCCCCAGCATTTT.

The chain joins TRBV6-1 to TRBJ1-1; D gene uncertain. V lost 2 bases and J 11 bases, leaving 15 bases between the germline ends. Looked up from germline, CDR1 is MNHNS and CDR2 is SASEGT. The CDR3 spans 13 residues. The CDR3 here is CASSERSPAMAFF. CDR3 nucleotides: TGTGCCAGCAGTGAACGCAGCCCTGCCATGGCTTTCTTT.

V gene TRBV27 combines with J gene TRBJ2-3; D is possibly TRBD1 (6 bases). Deletions cut 8 bases from V and 2 bases from J, with 17 bases between. CDR3 length: 15 residues. Germline assignment: CDR1 MNHEY and CDR2 SMNVEV (reference sequence). CDR3 DNA: TGTGCCAGCGATAAGTCCGGACAGACCACAGATACGCAGTATTTT. This translates into CASDKSGQTTDTQYF.

The V gene is TRBV2, the J gene TRBJ1-2; 10 positions agree with TRBD1. The J segment lost 6 bases and the V segment lost 7 bases, leaving 2 bases of the junction unmatched. CDR3 length: 12 amino acids. Germline CDR1 is SNHLY and CDR2 is FYNNEI. The CDR3 sequence: CASKTGGDGYTF. CDR3 coding DNA: TGTGCCAGCAAGACAGGGGGCGATGGCTACACCTTC.